The T cell receptor beta chain under discussion was sequenced for a study of long-term antiretroviral therapy in people with HIV. Participants living with HIV all received treatment in the United States. Researchers report immunoSEQ v3.0 was run at survey level. In sequencing, about 35,000-50,000 T-cell genomes per sample were targeted. Produced via immunoSEQ multiplex PCR; TCRdb's table is partial and in-frame only. The profile shows around 38,000 clones, about 94% of them singletons. Study observations and caveats: Those clones which expanded before ART made up the dominant part of the repertoire at all time points.

In this sample, this clone turned up once. Its antigen is not known. V lost 3 bases and J lost 0; bases outside the gene matches: 12. The V gene's germline CDR1 is MNHNS and CDR2 SASEGT. This CDR3 contains 19 residues. The receptor was derived from a man aged 25-40 years with HIV. V and J are TRBV6-1 and TRBJ2-2; 8 nucleotides match TRBD1. The sequencing used unsorted PBMCs, collected approximately 9.1 years after starting antiretroviral therapy. CDR3 bases: TGTGCCAGCAGTGAGGCCATGCACCAGGGGGCCGCGAACACCGGGGAGCTGTTTTTT. Translation gives CASSEAMHQGAANTGELFF.